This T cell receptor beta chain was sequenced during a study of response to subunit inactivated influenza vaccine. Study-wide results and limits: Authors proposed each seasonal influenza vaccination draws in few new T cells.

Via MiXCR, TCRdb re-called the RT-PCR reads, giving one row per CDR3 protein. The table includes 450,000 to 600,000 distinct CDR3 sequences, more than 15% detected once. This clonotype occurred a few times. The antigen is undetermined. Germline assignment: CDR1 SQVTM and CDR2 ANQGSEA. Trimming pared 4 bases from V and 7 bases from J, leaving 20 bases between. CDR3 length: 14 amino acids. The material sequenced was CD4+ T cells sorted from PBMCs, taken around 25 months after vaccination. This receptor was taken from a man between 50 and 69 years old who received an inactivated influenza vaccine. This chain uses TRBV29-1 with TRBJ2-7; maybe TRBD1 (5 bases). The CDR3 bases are TGCAGCGTTGCAGGTCAGGGAAATCGTTGGGAGCAGTACTTC. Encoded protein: CSVAGQGNRWEQYF.